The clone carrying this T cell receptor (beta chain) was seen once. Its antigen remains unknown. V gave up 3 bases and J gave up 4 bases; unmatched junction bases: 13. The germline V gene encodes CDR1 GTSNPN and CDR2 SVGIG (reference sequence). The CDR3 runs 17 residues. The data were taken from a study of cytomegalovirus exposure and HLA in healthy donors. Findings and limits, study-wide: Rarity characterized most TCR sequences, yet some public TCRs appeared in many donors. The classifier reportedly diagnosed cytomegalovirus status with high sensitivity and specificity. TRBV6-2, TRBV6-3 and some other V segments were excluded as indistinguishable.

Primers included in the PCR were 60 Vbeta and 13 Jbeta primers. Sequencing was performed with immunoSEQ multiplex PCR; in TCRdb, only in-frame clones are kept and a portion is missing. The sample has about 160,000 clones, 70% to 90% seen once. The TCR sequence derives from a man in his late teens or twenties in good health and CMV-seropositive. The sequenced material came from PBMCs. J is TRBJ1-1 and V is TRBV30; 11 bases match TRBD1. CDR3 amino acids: CAWSQPGQGGRSTEAFF. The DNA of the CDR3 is TGTGCCTGGAGCCAACCGGGACAGGGGGGAAGGAGCACTGAAGCTTTCTTT.